These 16 T cell receptor beta chains originate from one sample sequenced in a study of technical replicates of blood from a handful of donors. Measured with immunoSEQ multiplex PCR; TCRdb has only the in-frame clones, and not every one. The sample contains tens of thousands of clones, approximately 96% of which appear only once. The sample was T cells isolated from PBMCs. Receptors were obtained from a human donor in good health.

The chain has TRBV14 and TRBJ2-3; 9 positions agree with TRBD2. The CDR3 consists of 16 residues. From germline, CDR1 is SGHDN and CDR2 FVKESK. With V trimmed by 3 bases and J by 3 bases, 7 bases remained unmatched. The CDR3 DNA is TGTGCCAGCAGCCAGGGGGGACTAGCCAAGACAGATACGCAGTATTTT. Translated: CASSQGGLAKTDTQYF.

V and J are TRBV6-5 and TRBJ1-5, with no clear D. V dropped 4 bases and J dropped 1 base, with 14 bases sitting between them. Germline CDR1 MNHEY, CDR2 SVGAGI. CDR3 length: 16 residues. The CDR3 region has the DNA TGTGCCAGCAGTTTCCGTGGCCCAGGCAGCAATCAGCCCCAGCATTTT. This sequence encodes CASSFRGPGSNQPQHF.

The genes are TRBV27 and TRBJ2-3; 11 nucleotides match TRBD2. The CDR3 is 15 amino acids. V lost 3 bases, J lost 4 bases, and 3 bases stayed unmatched. Germline V gives CDR1 MNHEY, CDR2 SMNVEV (reference sequence). The CDR3 DNA follows: TGTGCCAGCAGTTTTGGACTAGCGGGTTCAGATACGCAGTATTTT. Its translation is CASSFGLAGSDTQYF.

The CDR3 sequence is CASNHPRGTANTEAFF. The CDR3, as DNA: TGTGCCAGCAACCACCCCCGAGGGACAGCGAACACTGAAGCTTTCTTT. V gene TRBV14 combines with J gene TRBJ1-1, with 7 bases fitting TRBD1. After removal of 7 bases from V and 1 base from J, the junction contained 12 bases not matched to a gene. The CDR3 is made up of 16 amino acids. The germline gives CDR1 SGHDN, CDR2 FVKESK.

The chain combines TRBV7-9 with TRBJ2-3; 8 nucleotides match TRBD2. The CDR3 extends over 16 amino acids. Germline V gene data show CDR1 as SEHNR and CDR2 as FQNEAQ (reference sequence). After removal of 5 bases from V and 2 bases from J, the junction contained 9 bases not matched to a gene. The CDR3 here is CASSQQLAALTDTQYF. The DNA of the CDR3 is TGTGCCAGCAGCCAACAACTAGCGGCTCTCACAGATACGCAGTATTTT. Looking up the rest from reference TRBV7-9 and TRBJ2-3 gives the full variable domain: DTGVSQNPRHKITKRGQNVTFRCDPISEHNRLYWYRQTLGQGPEFLTYFQNEAQLEKSRLLSDRFSAERPKGSFSTLEIQRTEQGDSAMYLCASSQQLAALTDTQYFGPGTRLTVL.

The V call is TRBV6-5, the J call TRBJ2-3; TRBD1 agrees at 7 bases. The V segment lost 7 bases and the J segment 3 bases; nucleotides outside the gene matches: 4. The germline CDR1 and CDR2 sequences are MNHEY and SVGAGI. CDR3 length: 13 amino acids. The CDR3 sequence is CASNKQGTDTQYF. The DNA of the CDR3 is TGTGCCAGCAATAAACAGGGGACAGATACGCAGTATTTT.

This chain uses TRBV6-1 with TRBJ2-3, with no clear D. V lost 6 bases, J lost 6 bases, and 4 bases lay in between. The CDR3 sequence is 10 residues long. Germline CDR1 reads MNHNS; CDR2 reads SASEGT. The CDR3 sequence is CASRADTQYF. The DNA for the CDR3 is TGTGCCAGCAGAGCGGATACGCAGTATTTT.

This rearrangement joins TRBV4-3 to TRBJ2-1; 12 positions agree with TRBD2. The CDR3 contains 17 residues. Germline CDR1 and CDR2: LGHNA and YSLEER. J lost 5 bases, V lost 1 base, and 6 bases had no gene match. This CDR3 is CASSQVTSGRSNNEQFF. DNA for the CDR3: TGCGCCAGCAGCCAAGTTACTAGCGGGAGGTCTAACAATGAGCAGTTCTTC.

V usage is TRBV5-6 and J usage is TRBJ2-7; 8 positions match TRBD2. The ends lost 4 bases at V and 3 bases at J; junction bases unmatched: 12. Germline V gene lookup returns CDR1 SGHDT and CDR2 YYEEEE. This CDR3 is built from 16 residues. The CDR3 reads CASSVTPGLGIYEQYF. Here the CDR3 DNA reads TGTGCCAGCAGCGTAACTCCGGGACTAGGTATCTACGAGCAGTACTTC.

This chain links TRBV7-3 with TRBJ2-2; 8 bases fit TRBD2. Germline loops: CDR1 SGHTA, CDR2 FQGTGA. The V and J ends lost 5 bases and 7 bases, in that order; junction bases with no gene match: 12. This CDR3 spans 16 amino acids. CDR3 sequence (DNA): TGTGCCAGCAGCACCCGCCCCGGGAGGGCCAACGGGGAGCTGTTTTTT. Protein product: CASSTRPGRANGELFF.

This rearrangement joins TRBV5-1 to TRBJ1-3; 9 positions match TRBD1. This CDR3 has 16 amino acids. CDR1 is SGHRS and CDR2 is YFSETQ in the germline V gene. The V segment lost 4 bases and the J segment 4 bases; nucleotides outside the gene matches: 9. DNA for the CDR3: TGCGCCAGCAGCCCGTACAGGGGGCGCGTGGGAAACACCATATATTTT. It is translated as CASSPYRGRVGNTIYF.

J is TRBJ2-7 and V is TRBV4-1; possible D gene TRBD2, 6 bases. The V and J ends lost 4 bases and 3 bases respectively, with 19 bases between them. This CDR3 is built from 16 residues. Germline-derived CDR1 and CDR2 are MGHRA and YSYEKL. The CDR3 DNA follows: TGCGCCAGCAGCCGAGAACCGGGACTTGTGAGCTACGAGCAGTACTTC. It translates to CASSREPGLVSYEQYF.

The rearrangement joins TRBV29-1 to TRBJ2-1; TRBD2 is a possible D gene (6 bases). V gave up 7 bases and J gave up 9 bases, with 13 bases separating them. The CDR3 loop spans 11 amino acids. Per the germline V gene, CDR1 is SQVTM and CDR2 is ANQGSEA. The CDR3 nucleotides are TGCAGCGACTTCGTCGGGGGTGAGCAGTTCTTC. Its translation is CSDFVGGEQFF.

This clone was found once. CDR3 residues: CASSLGSGTGDYGYTF. For the CDR3, the DNA is TGTGCCAGCAGCTTAGGTTCTGGGACAGGGGACTATGGCTACACCTTC. The chain employs TRBV7-9 and TRBJ1-2; the match to TRBD1 covers 10 bases. The CDR3 spans 16 residues. The junction had 5 bases not matched to a gene; V was cut back by 1 base and J by 3 bases. Per germline, CDR1 SEHNR and CDR2 FQNEAQ (reference sequence).

The chain carries TRBV11-1 and TRBJ2-5, with 15 bases identical to TRBD2. Germline values: CDR1 SGHAT, CDR2 FQDESV (reference sequence). This CDR3 contains 17 residues. The junction had 5 bases not matched to a gene; V was cut back by 5 bases and J by 1 base. The CDR3 DNA is TGTGCCAGCAGCCTACGGACTAGCGGGAGGGCCCAAGAGACCCAGTACTTC. Translation gives CASSLRTSGRAQETQYF.

The chain carries TRBV6-4 and TRBJ2-3, with 7 bases that match TRBD2. J was trimmed by 5 bases and V by 2 bases; bases with no gene match: 4. CDR1 is MRHNA, CDR2 SNTAGT, per germline. The CDR3 length is 14 residues. The CDR3, as DNA: TGTGCCAGCAGTGACGGGCGGGAGCGAGATACGCAGTATTTT. It encodes CASSDGRERDTQYF.